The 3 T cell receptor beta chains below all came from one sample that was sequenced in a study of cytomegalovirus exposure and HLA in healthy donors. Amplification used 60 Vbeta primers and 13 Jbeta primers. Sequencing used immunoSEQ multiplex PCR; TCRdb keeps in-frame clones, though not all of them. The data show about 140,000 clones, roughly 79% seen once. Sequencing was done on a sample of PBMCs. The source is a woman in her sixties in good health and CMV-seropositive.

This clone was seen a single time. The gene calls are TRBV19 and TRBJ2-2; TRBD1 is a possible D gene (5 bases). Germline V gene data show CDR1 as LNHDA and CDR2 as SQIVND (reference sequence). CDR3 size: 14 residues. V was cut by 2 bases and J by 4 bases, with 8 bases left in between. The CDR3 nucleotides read TGTGCCAGTAGTATAACAGGTTTCACCGGGGAGCTGTTTTTT. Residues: CASSITGFTGELFF.

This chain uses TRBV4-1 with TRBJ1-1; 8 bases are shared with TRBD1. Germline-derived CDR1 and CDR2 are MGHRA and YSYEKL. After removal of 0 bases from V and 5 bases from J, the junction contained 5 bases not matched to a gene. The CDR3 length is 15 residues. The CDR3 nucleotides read TGCGCCAGCAGCCAAGAAGGCAGGGGGCGGACTGAAGCTTTCTTT. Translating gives CASSQEGRGRTEAFF.

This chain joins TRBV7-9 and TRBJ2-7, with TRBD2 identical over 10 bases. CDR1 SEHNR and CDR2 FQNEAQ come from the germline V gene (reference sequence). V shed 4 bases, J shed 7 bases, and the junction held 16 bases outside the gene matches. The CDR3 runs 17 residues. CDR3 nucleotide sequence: TGTGCCAGCAGCTCACAGCTCAAGCGGGAGGGGACGTTTGAGCAGTACTTC. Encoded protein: CASSSQLKREGTFEQYF.